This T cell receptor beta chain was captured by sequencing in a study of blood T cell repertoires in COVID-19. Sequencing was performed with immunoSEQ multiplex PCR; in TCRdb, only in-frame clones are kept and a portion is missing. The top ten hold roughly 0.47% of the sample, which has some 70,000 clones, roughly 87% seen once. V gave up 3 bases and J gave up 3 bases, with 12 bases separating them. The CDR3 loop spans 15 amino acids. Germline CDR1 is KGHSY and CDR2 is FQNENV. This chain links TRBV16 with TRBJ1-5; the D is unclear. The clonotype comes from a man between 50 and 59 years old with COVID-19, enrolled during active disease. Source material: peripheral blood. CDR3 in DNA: TGTGCCAGCAGCCATGGTCCTCAGGCCAATCAGCCCCAGCATTTT. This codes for CASSHGPQANQPQHF.